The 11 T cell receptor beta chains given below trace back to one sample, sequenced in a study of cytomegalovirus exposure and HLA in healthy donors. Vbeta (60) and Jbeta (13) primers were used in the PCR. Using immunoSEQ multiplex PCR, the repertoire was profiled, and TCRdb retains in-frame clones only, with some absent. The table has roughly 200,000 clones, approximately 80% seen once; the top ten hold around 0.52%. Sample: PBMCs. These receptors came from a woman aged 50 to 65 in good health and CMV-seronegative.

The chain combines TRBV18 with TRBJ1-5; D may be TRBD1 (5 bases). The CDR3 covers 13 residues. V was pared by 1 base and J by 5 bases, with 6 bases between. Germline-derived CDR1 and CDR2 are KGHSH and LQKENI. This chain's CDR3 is CASSPQGYQPQHF. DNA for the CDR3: TGTGCCAGCTCACCACAGGGGTATCAGCCCCAGCATTTT. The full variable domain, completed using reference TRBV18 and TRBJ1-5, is NAGVMQNPRHLVRRRGQEARLRCSPMKGHSHVYWYRQLPEEGLKFMVYLQKENIIDESGMPKERFSAEFPKEGPSILRIQQVVRGDSAAYFCASSPQGYQPQHFGDGTRLSIL.

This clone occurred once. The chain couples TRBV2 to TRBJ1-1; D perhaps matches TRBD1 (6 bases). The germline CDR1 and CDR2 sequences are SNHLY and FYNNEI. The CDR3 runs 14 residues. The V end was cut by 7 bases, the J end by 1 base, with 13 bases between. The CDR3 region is CASTRQAENTEAFF. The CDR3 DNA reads TGTGCCAGCACCCGACAGGCGGAGAACACTGAAGCTTTCTTT.

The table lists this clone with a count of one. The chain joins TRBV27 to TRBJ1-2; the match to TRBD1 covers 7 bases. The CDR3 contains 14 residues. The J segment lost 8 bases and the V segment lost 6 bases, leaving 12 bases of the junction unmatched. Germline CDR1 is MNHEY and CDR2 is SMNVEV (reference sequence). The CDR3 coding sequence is TGTGCCAGCAGATCCCCGACAGGGCTCAACGGCTACACCTTC. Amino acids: CASRSPTGLNGYTF.

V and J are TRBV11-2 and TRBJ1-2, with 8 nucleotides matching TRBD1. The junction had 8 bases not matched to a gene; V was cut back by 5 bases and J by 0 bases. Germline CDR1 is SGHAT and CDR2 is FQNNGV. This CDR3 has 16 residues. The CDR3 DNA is TGTGCCAGCAGCCCCCTCGGACAGGGCCCTAACTATGGCTACACCTTC. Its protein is CASSPLGQGPNYGYTF.

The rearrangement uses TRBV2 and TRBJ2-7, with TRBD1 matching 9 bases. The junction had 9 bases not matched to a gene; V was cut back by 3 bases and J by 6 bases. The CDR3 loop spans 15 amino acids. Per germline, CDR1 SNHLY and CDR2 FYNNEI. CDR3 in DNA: TGTGCCAGCAGTGAGGACAGGGGCCGGGAAGTCGAGCAGTACTTC. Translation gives CASSEDRGREVEQYF.

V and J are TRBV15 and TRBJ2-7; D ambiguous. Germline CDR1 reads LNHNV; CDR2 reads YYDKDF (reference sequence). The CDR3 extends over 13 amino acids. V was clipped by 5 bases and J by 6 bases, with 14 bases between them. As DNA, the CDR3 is TGTGCCACCAGCCCATACTCCTCGGGCGAGCAGTACTTC. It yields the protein CATSPYSSGEQYF.

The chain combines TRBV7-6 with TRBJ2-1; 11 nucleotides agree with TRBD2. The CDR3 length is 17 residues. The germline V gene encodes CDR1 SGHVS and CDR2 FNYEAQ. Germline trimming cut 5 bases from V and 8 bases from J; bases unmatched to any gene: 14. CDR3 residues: CASSLRGGTSGTYEQFF. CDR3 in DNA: TGTGCCAGCAGCCTAAGGGGGGGGACTAGCGGAACCTATGAGCAGTTCTTC.

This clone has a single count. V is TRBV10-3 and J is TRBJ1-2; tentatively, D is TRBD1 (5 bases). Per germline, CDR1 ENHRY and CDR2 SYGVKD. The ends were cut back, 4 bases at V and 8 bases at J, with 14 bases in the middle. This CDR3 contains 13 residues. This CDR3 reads CAISGGAESGYTF. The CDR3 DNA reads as TGTGCCATCAGTGGTGGGGCCGAGAGCGGCTACACCTTC.

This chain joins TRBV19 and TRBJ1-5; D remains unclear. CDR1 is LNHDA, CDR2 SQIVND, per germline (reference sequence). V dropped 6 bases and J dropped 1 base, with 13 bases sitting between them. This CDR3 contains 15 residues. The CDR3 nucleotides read TGTGCCAGTAGGAGGTCCCAAAACAGCAATCAGCCCCAGCATTTT. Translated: CASRRSQNSNQPQHF.

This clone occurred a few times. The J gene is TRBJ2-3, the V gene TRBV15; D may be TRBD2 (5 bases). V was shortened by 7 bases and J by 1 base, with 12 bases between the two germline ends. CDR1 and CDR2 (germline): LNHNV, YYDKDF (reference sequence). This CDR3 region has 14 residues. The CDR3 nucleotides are TGTGCCACCACCGGAGGTCGGGGCACAGATACGCAGTATTTT. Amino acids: CATTGGRGTDTQYF.

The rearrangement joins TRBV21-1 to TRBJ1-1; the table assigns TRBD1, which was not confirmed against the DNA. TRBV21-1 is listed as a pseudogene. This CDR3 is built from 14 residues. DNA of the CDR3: TGTGCCAGCAGCAAAGGACAGCGGAACACTGAAGCTTTCTTT. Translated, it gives CASSKGQRNTEAFF.